This T cell receptor (beta chain) was captured in a study of OX40 agonist ivuxolimab in advanced cancers. The study sampled blood at baseline, cycle 4 day 1, and cycle 7 day 1. As for this clone: The antigen is undetermined.

Sequenced by immunoSEQ multiplex PCR; TCRdb stores in-frame clones only, minus some. The sample includes 15,000 to 20,000 clones, approximately 86% of them seen just once. General observations from the study: Clones of CD4+ and CD8+ blood T cells grew by week 6 at doses of 0.1 to 3.0 mg/kg. Average numbers of expanded clones were greater in CD8+ T cells than in CD4+.

Germline CDR1 SQVTM, CDR2 ANQGSEA. The CDR3 is 10 amino acids. Deletions cut 4 bases from V and 6 bases from J, with 5 bases between. This TCR came from an adult with an advanced solid tumor such as melanoma, head and neck, liver or kidney cancer. The material was CD4+ or CD8+ T cells sorted from blood, obtained in a trial of the OX40 agonist ivuxolimab. The chain recombines TRBV29-1 with TRBJ2-3; D is unclear. The CDR3 DNA reads as TGCAGCGTTGCCGGGGATACGCAGTATTTT. Translated: CSVAGDTQYF.